This TCR beta chain came from a study of cytomegalovirus exposure and HLA in healthy donors. Findings and caveats of the study: Within a later analysis, the majority of CMV-associated TCR beta chains appeared HLA-restricted. The authors later found TCR association rates varying by HLA locus, with DRB1 most and HLA-C fewest.

Points on this clone: Its antigen is unidentified.

The PCR was carried out with 60 Vbeta primers and 13 Jbeta primers. Some clones are missing from TCRdb's copy, which holds only in-frame ones; the method was immunoSEQ multiplex PCR. The sample lists 110,000 to 150,000 clones, 77% occurring once. This CDR3 has 17 amino acids. Unmatched junction bases numbered 10, after V lost 4 bases and J lost 0 bases. CDR1 MGHRA and CDR2 YSYEKL come from the germline V gene. The sequence was collected from a woman aged 50 to 60 in good health and CMV-seronegative. Sequencing was performed on PBMCs. The V gene is TRBV4-1, the J gene TRBJ1-1, with 8 bases aligning to TRBD1. The CDR3 sequence: CASSPRTGHPMNTEAFF. Here the CDR3 DNA reads TGCGCCAGCAGCCCTAGGACAGGGCATCCCATGAACACTGAAGCTTTCTTT.